The sample holds one count of the clone carrying this TCR beta chain. Patients from Seattle were sampled longitudinally, starting during active infection. The data are from a study of blood T cell repertoires in COVID-19. Looking at the study overall: Samples taken during acute and convalescent COVID-19 were collected in the United States, Italy and Spain. From T cells, B-cell-depleted T cells, or PBMCs came the material, which was cDNA or gDNA.

CDR3 length: 15 residues. Germline values: CDR1 SGDLS, CDR2 YYNGEE. With V trimmed by 0 bases and J by 5 bases, 7 bases remained unmatched. As processed by the authors: Amplification with reference gene primers provided the estimates of nucleated cell counts. Some clones are missing from TCRdb's copy, which holds only in-frame ones; the method was immunoSEQ multiplex PCR. D and trimming come from the DNA, and the V and J calls and clone size come from that table. The table records about 290,000 clones, around 92% of them present only once. Specimen: peripheral blood. The chain uses TRBV9 and TRBJ1-2; TRBD1 matches at 7 bases. This receptor was obtained from a woman in her thirties with COVID-19, enrolled during active disease. CDR3 amino acids: CASSVGRGRRYGYTF. DNA of the CDR3: TGTGCCAGCAGCGTAGGGAGGGGGCGCCGGTATGGCTACACCTTC.